The following is a TCR beta chain sequence with its context. cDNA molecules, individually, were tagged with unique molecular identifiers. TCRdb itself ran the 5' RACE reads through MiXCR, one entry per CDR3 protein. The table includes about 66,000 distinct CDR3 sequences, about 13% detected once. The data originate from a study of early T cells in non-severe SARS-CoV-2 infection. Background on the study: Chains stayed unpaired after sequencing of bulk RNA from unsorted whole blood.

The CDR3 runs to 16 residues. V shed 4 bases, J shed 6 bases, and the junction held 9 bases outside the gene matches. This chain uses TRBV12-3 or TRBV12-4 with TRBJ2-1, with 10 positions matching TRBD2. Sequenced input: whole blood. The sequence came from an adult who was a healthcare worker with PCR-confirmed SARS-CoV-2 infection or an uninfected control (not recorded which). Here the CDR3 DNA reads TGTGCCAGCAGTTCCCCGGCTAGCGGGAGTGGCAATGAGCAGTTCTTC. It encodes CASSSPASGSGNEQFF.